The clone carrying this TCR beta chain occurred many times. From germline, CDR1 is DFQATT and CDR2 SNEGSKA (reference sequence). Trimming shortened V by 4 bases and J by 7 bases, and 11 bases separated the two germline ends. This CDR3 spans 13 amino acids. This sample was taken from a study of T cells in Graves' hyperthyroidism and ophthalmopathy. Study information: Peripheral blood samples were taken at initial diagnosis, prior to any treatment.

Each diagnosis drew on symptoms, thyroxine, TRAb, thyroid ultrasound and orbital computed tomography findings. Amplification of TCR beta CDR3 regions was performed using RNA transcripts as template. TCR CDR3 regions were first amplified by RT-PCR with HTBI primers. TCRdb called the multiplex PCR reads again in MiXCR, with one record for every CDR3 protein. The sample has some 300,000 distinct CDR3 sequences; about 14% are singletons. The chain is built from TRBV20-1 and TRBJ1-6; the D is unclear. Sequencing was done on a sample of blood. The receptor's source is a woman in her twenties or thirties with Graves' hyperthyroidism that later progressed to Graves' ophthalmopathy. The CDR3 loop is CSAIGLGNSPLHF. The CDR3 nucleotides read TGCAGTGCTATAGGGCTCGGCAATTCACCCCTCCACTTT.